The 18 T cell receptor beta chains below come from one sample, sequenced in a study of blood T cell repertoires in COVID-19. Here immunoSEQ multiplex PCR was the method, and the copy in TCRdb shows in-frame clones only, minus some. The repertoire holds about 210,000 clones, with 81% as singletons. Sequencing was done on a sample of PBMCs or T cells enriched from blood (not recorded which). The receptors come from a woman in her forties or fifties with acute COVID-19.

The rearrangement uses TRBV20-1 and TRBJ2-7; TRBD1 matches 7 bases. Unmatched junction bases numbered 6, after V lost 7 bases and J lost 6 bases. Looked up from germline, CDR1 is DFQATT and CDR2 is SNEGSKA (reference sequence). The CDR3 loop spans 11 amino acids. CDR3 nucleotide sequence: TGCAGTGGGACAGACAGGGTCGAGCAGTACTTC. Translated, it gives CSGTDRVEQYF.

The genes are TRBV5-8 and TRBJ2-5, with 9 nucleotides matching TRBD1. The CDR3 sequence is 15 residues long. With 3 bases clipped from V and 5 bases from J, the junction kept 8 bases outside the gene matches. CDR1 is SGHTS and CDR2 is YDEGEE in the germline V gene. Here the CDR3 reads CASSWGDRERETQYF. The CDR3 DNA sequence: TGTGCCAGCAGCTGGGGGGACAGGGAACGCGAGACCCAGTACTTC.

This clone has a handful of counts. The chain carries TRBV5-4 and TRBJ2-5, with 7 positions matching TRBD2. The V segment lost 0 bases and the J segment 1 base; nucleotides outside the gene matches: 0. Germline CDR1 and CDR2: SGHNT and YYREEE (reference sequence). The CDR3 sequence is 14 residues long. This chain's CDR3 is CASSLAGGQETQYF. For the CDR3, the DNA is TGTGCCAGCAGCTTGGCGGGGGGCCAAGAGACCCAGTACTTC.

The J gene is TRBJ2-3, the V gene TRBV28; D is uncertain. Germline CDR1 and CDR2: MDHEN and SYDVKM. The CDR3 is made up of 14 amino acids. V shed 5 bases and J shed 2 bases, with 11 bases lying between them. CDR3 DNA: TGTGCCAGCAGTCGCGACATCTTCACAGATACGCAGTATTTT. Translating gives CASSRDIFTDTQYF. Using reference TRBV28 and TRBJ2-3 for the parts outside the CDR3, the full variable domain is DVKVTQSSRYLVKRTGEKVFLECVQDMDHENMFWYRQDPGLGLRLIYFSYDVKMKEKGDIPEGYSVSREKKERFSLILESASTNQTSMYLCASSRDIFTDTQYFGPGTRLTVL.

This rearrangement joins TRBV4-1 to TRBJ2-5, with 7 nucleotides matching TRBD2. The CDR3 covers 16 residues. Germline loops: CDR1 MGHRA, CDR2 YSYEKL. The V gene end was trimmed by 1 base and the J gene end by 2 bases; junction bases not matched to a gene: 7. CDR3 loop: CASSQVASGSQETQYF. CDR3 nucleotide sequence: TGCGCCAGCAGCCAAGTGGCTAGCGGATCACAAGAGACCCAGTACTTC.

The J gene is TRBJ1-3, the V gene TRBV7-9; D not resolved. This CDR3 contains 14 residues. Germline values: CDR1 SEHNR, CDR2 FQNEAQ (reference sequence). The V and J ends lost 2 bases and 0 bases respectively, with 5 bases between them. The CDR3 here is CASSLTVSGNTIYF. CDR3 bases: TGTGCCAGCAGCTTAACAGTCTCTGGAAACACCATATATTTT.

The chain recombines TRBV7-2 with TRBJ1-6, with a possible D match to TRBD1 (6 bases). Deletions cut 6 bases from V and 8 bases from J, with 20 bases between. The CDR3 contains 16 residues. Germline V gives CDR1 SGHTA, CDR2 FQGNSA. This CDR3 reads CASRQQGWLDYSPLHF. As DNA, the CDR3 is TGTGCCAGCAGACAACAGGGATGGTTGGATTATTCACCCCTCCACTTT.

The genes are TRBV2 and TRBJ2-7; D might be TRBD1 (6 bases). The CDR3 is 16 amino acids. CDR1 SNHLY and CDR2 FYNNEI come from the germline V gene. The V end lost 8 bases, the J end lost 3 bases, and 23 bases lay between the germline ends. CDR3 bases: TGTGCCAGCCCTGCAGGGGAAGGGGTACCAGACTACGAGCAGTACTTC. Its translation: CASPAGEGVPDYEQYF.

V gene TRBV3-1 (or the pseudogene TRBV3-2) combines with J gene TRBJ2-3; weak D call: TRBD2 (5 bases). The CDR3 covers 12 residues. Trimming removed 5 bases at V and 9 bases at J, with 12 bases between. Germline V gene lookup returns CDR1 LGHDT and CDR2 YNNKEL (reference sequence). This CDR3 reads CASSAGGTTQYF. CDR3 nucleotide sequence: TGTGCCAGCAGCGCGGGCGGTACGACGCAGTATTTT.

V usage is TRBV27 and J usage is TRBJ2-7; the D gene is possibly TRBD2 (5 bases). Trimming removed 5 bases at V and 2 bases at J, with 10 bases between. The CDR3 runs to 13 residues. Germline V CDR1 and CDR2: MNHEY, SMNVEV (reference sequence). CDR3: CASSHDGTYEQYF. Written as DNA, the CDR3 is TGTGCCAGCAGTCACGACGGGACCTACGAGCAGTACTTC.

V gene TRBV6-2 or TRBV6-3 combines with J gene TRBJ1-1; no definite D call. CDR1 MNHEY and CDR2 SVGEGT come from the germline V gene. V lost 2 bases and J 5 bases, leaving 6 bases between the germline ends. This CDR3 is built from 12 residues. As DNA, the CDR3 is TGTGCCAGCAGTTACCTCTATACTGAAGCTTTCTTT. It is translated as CASSYLYTEAFF.

This clone was seen many times. The J gene is TRBJ1-3, the V gene TRBV23-1; TRBD1 matches at 8 bases. TRBV23-1 is reported as an ORF; its role is uncertain. The CDR3 has 18 amino acids. Trimming cost V 0 bases and J 2 bases; bases outside gene matches: 9. The CDR3 coding sequence is TGCGCCAGCAGTCAATCCACATCCTCGACAGGGGCTGGAAACACCATATATTTT. This translates into CASSQSTSSTGAGNTIYF.

The rearrangement joins TRBV28 to TRBJ2-7, with D perhaps matching TRBD2 (6 bases). Trimming left V 5 bases short and J 2 bases short, with 13 bases between. The germline CDR1 and CDR2 sequences are MDHEN and SYDVKM. The CDR3 loop spans 14 amino acids. As DNA, the CDR3 is TGTGCCAGCAGTACCGGGGGACCCCCCTACGAGCAGTACTTC. It translates to CASSTGGPPYEQYF.

V gene TRBV28 combines with J gene TRBJ2-3; D remains ambiguous. The CDR3 contains 18 residues. V lost 5 bases to trimming and J lost 0 bases, with 21 bases between them. Germline CDR1 MDHEN, CDR2 SYDVKM. DNA for the CDR3: TGTGCCAGCAGTCCGATCCCTGCGACGGGTAGAAGCACAGATACGCAGTATTTT. Translating it yields CASSPIPATGRSTDTQYF.

In its sample, this clone was seen a few times. This sequence joins TRBV28 and TRBJ2-3, with unresolved D. Trimming pared 5 bases from V and 0 bases from J, leaving 18 bases between. The CDR3 spans 17 residues. Germline V gives CDR1 MDHEN, CDR2 SYDVKM. CDR3 sequence: CASSPPTSHSSTDTQYF. The DNA of the CDR3 is TGTGCCAGCAGTCCGCCGACTTCCCACTCTAGCACAGATACGCAGTATTTT.

The chain is built from TRBV28 and TRBJ2-5, with D perhaps matching TRBD1 (7 bases). There are 15 residues in the CDR3. Germline values: CDR1 MDHEN, CDR2 SYDVKM. V was shortened by 2 bases and J by 5 bases, with 15 bases between the two germline ends. The CDR3: CASSLGGGARETQYF. Here the CDR3 DNA reads TGTGCCAGCAGTTTAGGAGGGGGCGCGCGGGAGACCCAGTACTTC.

As for this clone: Within the sample, other DNA sequences also encode this same CDR3. The rearrangement uses TRBV6-5 and TRBJ2-2; 12 bases fit TRBD1. Per the germline V gene, CDR1 is MNHEY and CDR2 is SVGAGI. Unmatched junction bases numbered 2, after V lost 6 bases and J lost 6 bases. CDR3 length: 14 amino acids. CDR3 in DNA: TGTGCCAGCAGGGGGACAGGGGGCCCCGGGGAGCTGTTTTTT. Residues: CASRGTGGPGELFF.

The CDR3 DNA reads as TGTGCCAGCAGCCCACAGGGACTACCTAACTATGGCTACACCTTC. Translation: CASSPQGLPNYGYTF. The chain has TRBV6-2 or TRBV6-3 and TRBJ1-2; a weak D match, TRBD1 (6 bases). Trimming removed 6 bases at V and 0 bases at J, with 14 bases between. The CDR3 covers 15 residues. Looked up from germline, CDR1 is MNHEY and CDR2 is SVGEGT.